Shown below are 11 T cell receptor beta chains from a single sample sequenced in a study of T cells in women clearing cervical HPV infection. Sequencing used immunoSEQ multiplex PCR; TCRdb keeps in-frame clones, though not all of them. The sample has tens of thousands of clones, and its top ten clones hold 5% to 5.5%. Sequenced: blood buffy coat. These receptors were collected from a woman aged 18 to 75 with a cervical HPV16 infection that either progressed to CIN3+ or cleared (not recorded which).

A note on this clone: The sequenced fragment ends 3 residues before the CDR3 boundary, so the rest is inferred from the germline J gene. The V gene is TRBV5-1, the J gene TRBJ2-3, with 15 bases matching TRBD2. This CDR3 region has 16 residues. The V and J ends lost 4 bases and 5 bases, in that order; junction bases with no gene match: 5. Germline CDR1 reads SGHRS; CDR2 reads YFSETQ. The sequenced part of the CDR3 DNA is TGCGCCAGCAGCCGGACTAGCGGGGGGGAGAGAGATACG. Its translation is CASSRTSGGERDT. The complete CDR3 protein is CASSRTSGGERDTQYF.

As for this clone: The DNA ends 3 residues before the CDR3 does, and the rest of the CDR3 is filled in from the germline J gene. The gene calls are TRBV19 and TRBJ1-2; D unresolved. The CDR3 is made up of 15 amino acids. CDR1 LNHDA and CDR2 SQIVND come from the germline V gene (reference sequence). The CDR3 DNA, read in part, is TGTGCCAGTAGTATCTCAGGCCTCCTCTCCTACGAC. Protein: CASSISGLLSYD. The whole CDR3 is CASSISGLLSYDYTF.

Remarks on this clone: A junction end diverges from the germline sequence, so it may reflect a read error. With the read ending 3 residues before the CDR3 end, the germline J gene is used to fill in that end. V gene TRBV4-2 combines with J gene TRBJ2-2; 7 bases are shared with TRBD2. Germline assignment: CDR1 LGHNA and CDR2 YNFKEQ. The CDR3 sequence is 15 residues long. CDR3 DNA (partial): TGCGCCAGCAGCCTTGGGGAGGGGCTCACCGGGGAG. Its translation: CASSLGEGLTGE. The full CDR3 protein is CASSLGEGLTGELFF.

In the case of this clone: The read ends 3 residues before the CDR3 terminus; that terminus is restored from the germline J gene. The chain employs TRBV18 and TRBJ1-1, with 8 bases lining up with TRBD1. Germline V CDR1 and CDR2: KGHSH, LQKENI. This CDR3 is built from 15 residues. Unmatched junction bases numbered 7, after V lost 3 bases and J lost 4 bases. The CDR3 DNA, read in part, is TGTGCCAGCTCACCCACCGGACAGGGCGCCACTGAA. Its translation is CASSPTGQGATE. The whole CDR3 region reads CASSPTGQGATEAFF.

To note about this clone: Read data end 3 residues before the CDR3 end; the end is taken from the germline J gene. The gene calls are TRBV6-2 or TRBV6-3 and TRBJ2-1, with 8 bases that match TRBD2. V trimming: 1 base; J trimming: 5 bases; junction bases outside the gene matches: 4. Per germline, CDR1 MNHEY and CDR2 SVGEGT. CDR3 length: 15 amino acids. The CDR3 region is CASSYYGTRHNEQFF. The part of the CDR3 DNA that was read is TGTGCCAGCAGTTACTACGGGACTAGACACAATGAG.

CDR3 loop: CASSQAWGEGGYTF. The CDR3 DNA, read in part, is TGTGCCAGCAGCCAAGCTTGGGGGGAAGGAGGC. The chain carries TRBV14 and TRBJ1-2, with a possible D match to TRBD1 (5 bases). Read coverage stops 3 residues before the CDR3 terminus; the germline J gene supplies the remainder. The CDR3 consists of 14 residues. CDR1 is SGHDN, CDR2 FVKESK, per germline.

On this clone itself: The read ends 3 residues before the CDR3 terminus; that terminus is restored from the germline J gene. This sequence joins TRBV19 and TRBJ2-7; D remains unclear. Germline loops: CDR1 LNHDA, CDR2 SQIVND (reference sequence). V dropped 7 bases and J dropped 5 bases, with 12 bases sitting between them. CDR3 length: 12 residues. The CDR3 sequence is CASTNIFNEQYF. CDR3 bases read: TGTGCCAGTACCAACATTTTCAACGAG.

Turning to this clone: The read comes to an end 3 residues before the CDR3 does, leaving the germline J gene to fill in the end. The V gene is TRBV7-9, the J gene TRBJ1-5, with D possibly matching TRBD1 (6 bases). Germline V gene lookup returns CDR1 SEHNR and CDR2 FQNEAQ (reference sequence). The CDR3 has 13 amino acids. Trimming left V 6 bases short and J 4 bases short, with 10 bases between. The DNA read from the CDR3 is TGTGCCAGCAGTAAACAGGGAAATCAGCCC. Translated, it gives CASSKQGNQP. The whole CDR3 protein reads CASSKQGNQPQHF. Combining the CDR3 with reference TRBV7-9 and TRBJ1-5 gives the whole variable domain DTGVSQNPRHKITKRGQNVTFRCDPISEHNRLYWYRQTLGQGPEFLTYFQNEAQLEKSRLLSDRFSAERPKGSFSTLEIQRTEQGDSAMYLCASSKQGNQPQHFGDGTRLSIL.

A remark on this clone: Read coverage stops 3 residues before the CDR3 terminus; the germline J gene supplies the remainder. The rearrangement joins TRBV30 to TRBJ1-4; no firm D call. Germline V lookup: CDR1 GTSNPN, CDR2 SVGIG (reference sequence). The CDR3 is made up of 13 amino acids. Partial CDR3 DNA: TGTGCCTGGAGTAACGGTCTTGGTTCACCA. Amino acid sequence: CAWSNGLGSP. The full CDR3 protein is CAWSNGLGSPLFF.

On this clone itself: The read ends 3 residues early relative to the CDR3; the germline J gene fills the gap. The chain carries TRBV30 and TRBJ2-3, with 11 bases matching TRBD2. This CDR3 spans 15 amino acids. Germline V gene lookup returns CDR1 GTSNPN and CDR2 SVGIG (reference sequence). The CDR3 sequence: CAWAGLAGPQETQYF. The CDR3 bases that were read are TGTGCCTGGGCAGGACTAGCGGGCCCCCAAGAGACG.

A note on this clone: Coverage ceases 3 residues before the CDR3 finishes, and the germline J gene fills in the end. The chain recombines TRBV30 with TRBJ2-1; D is possibly TRBD2 (6 bases). Germline V gives CDR1 GTSNPN, CDR2 SVGIG (reference sequence). CDR3 size: 13 residues. Trimming took off 1 base at V and 3 bases at J, with 7 bases between the two ends. CDR3 protein: CAWSGGDYNEQFF. The sequenced CDR3 bases are TGTGCCTGGAGTGGCGGGGACTACAATGAG.